The 3 T cell receptor beta chains reported below all come from one sample, sequenced in a study of cytomegalovirus exposure and HLA in healthy donors listed by TCRdb under 2017. The protocol used for the library was the immunoSEQ multiplex PCR assay. The multiplex PCR relied on a mix of 60 forward primers for TCR Vbeta segments and 13 reverse primers for TCR Jbeta segments. This immuneACCESS table, as held by TCRdb, lists in-frame sequences with V and J called but not all clones. Of the missing ones, under half trace to an unresolved V gene in checked studies; the others have no known cause. This sample is represented by about 96,000 clones; approximately 74% of them were singletons. About 14% of the sample is held by the ten biggest clonotypes. Sample: PBMCs. The receptors were gathered from a woman between 70 and 85 years old in good health and CMV-seropositive.

This clone was found a few times. V usage is TRBV11-2 and J usage is TRBJ2-2; weak D call: TRBD1 (5 bases). Germline values: CDR1 SGHAT, CDR2 FQNNGV. Trimming stripped 3 bases from V and 1 base from J, with 9 bases between. The CDR3 runs 15 residues. In nucleotides, the CDR3 is TGTGCCAGCAGCTTTTCCACAGGGAACACCGGGGAGCTGTTTTTT. Protein sequence: CASSFSTGNTGELFF.

The chain recombines TRBV19 with TRBJ2-3, with 9 bases identical to TRBD1. V gave up 5 bases and J gave up 3 bases; unmatched junction bases: 6. The V gene's germline CDR1 is LNHDA and CDR2 SQIVND (reference sequence). The CDR3 spans 15 residues. The chain's CDR3 is CASSWTGVRTDTQYF. The CDR3, as DNA: TGTGCCAGTAGTTGGACAGGGGTCAGGACAGATACGCAGTATTTT.

This clone was seen only once. The rearrangement links TRBV10-3 to TRBJ1-2; 10 bases fit TRBD1. V lost 6 bases to trimming and J lost 5 bases; unmatched junction nucleotides: 9. Germline CDR1 ENHRY, CDR2 SYGVKD. CDR3 length equals 15 residues. CDR3 in amino acids: CAIRTGTGEDYGYTF. CDR3 DNA: TGTGCCATCAGAACCGGGACAGGGGAGGATTATGGCTACACCTTC.